These T cell receptor beta chains were read from a single sample in a study of blood T cells in healthy people across ages. TCRdb itself ran the 5' RACE reads through MiXCR, one entry per CDR3 protein. The data contain some 920,000 distinct CDR3 sequences, 51% of them singletons. Sequencing was performed on blood. Receptor source: a woman in her fifties or sixties in good health. Both conserved end residues are part of each CDR3. D genes are given only for firm matches. For some rows the clone size is stated as once, few or many, or as a class when expanded; others skip it.

V gene: TRBV7-2; clone size: few; J gene: TRBJ2-5; D gene: TRBD2; CDR3 protein: CASSTRTSGIGTQYF; CDR3 DNA: TGTGCCAGCAGCACCAGGACTAGCGGGATAGGGACCCAGTACTTC
V gene: TRBV12-3/TRBV12-4; clone size: few; J gene: TRBJ2-1; D gene: TRBD2; CDR3 protein: CASSFALAGEVEQFF; CDR3 DNA: TGTGCCAGCAGTTTCGCGCTAGCGGGAGAGGTTGAGCAGTTCTTC
V gene: TRBV20-1; clone size: once; J gene: TRBJ2-3; D gene: TRBD2; CDR3 protein: CSASSGSSDTQYF; CDR3 DNA: TGCAGTGCTAGCAGCGGGAGCTCAGATACGCAGTATTTT
V gene: TRBV28; clone size: NA; J gene: TRBJ2-7; D gene: NA; CDR3 protein: CASSFLVRATYEQYF; CDR3 DNA: TGTGCCAGCAGTTTTTTAGTTAGAGCTACCTACGAGCAGTACTTC
V gene: TRBV20-1; clone size: NA; J gene: TRBJ2-7; D gene: TRBD2; CDR3 protein: CSARTLAEAPYEQYF; CDR3 DNA: TGCAGTGCTAGGACGCTAGCGGAAGCACCCTACGAGCAGTACTTC
V gene: TRBV20-1; clone size: once; J gene: TRBJ2-1; D gene: NA; CDR3 protein: CSARAPGGIENEQFF; CDR3 DNA: TGCAGTGCTAGGGCCCCAGGTGGGATTGAAAATGAGCAGTTCTTC
V gene: TRBV29-1; clone size: NA; J gene: TRBJ2-5; D gene: NA; CDR3 protein: CSVGVGFQETLYF; CDR3 DNA: TGCAGCGTTGGCGTAGGGTTCCAAGAGACCCTGTACTTC
V gene: TRBV20-1; clone size: NA; J gene: TRBJ1-2; D gene: NA; CDR3 protein: CSATISREGYGYTF; CDR3 DNA: TGCAGTGCTACTATCTCCAGGGAGGGGTATGGCTACACCTTC
V gene: TRBV7-2; clone size: NA; J gene: TRBJ1-5; D gene: TRBD1; CDR3 protein: CASSETGTEINQPQHF; CDR3 DNA: TGTGCCAGCAGCGAAACCGGGACAGAGATCAATCAGCCCCAGCATTTT
V gene: TRBV6-2/TRBV6-3; clone size: NA; J gene: TRBJ2-3; D gene: NA; CDR3 protein: CTSREPGLAPGTQYF; CDR3 DNA: TGTACCAGCCGAGAGCCGGGACTGGCCCCCGGTACGCAGTATTTT
V gene: TRBV14; clone size: once; J gene: TRBJ2-1; D gene: NA; CDR3 protein: CASSQAAASYNEQFF; CDR3 DNA: TGTGCCAGCAGCCAAGCAGCGGCCTCCTACAATGAGCAGTTCTTC
V gene: TRBV7-8; clone size: NA; J gene: TRBJ1-5; D gene: NA; CDR3 protein: CASTQDSYSNQPQHF; CDR3 DNA: TGTGCCAGCACCCAGGACAGCTATAGCAATCAGCCCCAGCATTTT
V gene: TRBV10-3; clone size: few; J gene: TRBJ2-5; D gene: TRBD1; CDR3 protein: CAIRTDRGGETQYF; CDR3 DNA: TGTGCCATCAGGACCGACAGGGGAGGAGAGACCCAGTACTTC
V gene: TRBV20-1; clone size: few; J gene: TRBJ2-7; D gene: TRBD2; CDR3 protein: CSARDYGLGGRNLFYEQYF; CDR3 DNA: TGCAGTGCTAGAGATTATGGGCTCGGCGGGAGGAATCTTTTCTACGAGCAGTACTTC
V gene: TRBV7-9; clone size: NA; J gene: TRBJ2-7; D gene: TRBD2; CDR3 protein: CASSLKRDSSYEQYF; CDR3 DNA: TGTGCCAGCAGCTTAAAGCGGGATTCTTCCTACGAGCAGTACTTC
V gene: TRBV24-1; clone size: NA; J gene: TRBJ1-2; D gene: NA; CDR3 protein: CATSDFRFSYGYTF; CDR3 DNA: TGTGCCACCAGTGATTTCCGGTTTAGCTATGGCTACACCTTC
V gene: TRBV7-8; clone size: NA; J gene: TRBJ2-4; D gene: NA; CDR3 protein: CASSLLPRQGEQYF; CDR3 DNA: TGTGCCAGCAGCTTACTGCCGAGACAAGGGGAGCAGTACTTC
V gene: TRBV4-1; clone size: NA; J gene: TRBJ1-1; D gene: NA; CDR3 protein: CASSRLQGGNTEAFF; CDR3 DNA: TGCGCCAGCAGCCGCCTACAGGGAGGGAACACTGAAGCTTTCTTT
V gene: TRBV5-5; clone size: few; J gene: TRBJ1-2; D gene: NA; CDR3 protein: CASSLSQNYGYTF; CDR3 DNA: TGTGCCAGCAGCTTGTCACAGAACTATGGCTACACCTTC
V gene: TRBV2; clone size: few; J gene: TRBJ2-7; D gene: NA; CDR3 protein: CASRDLTFSYEQYF; CDR3 DNA: TGTGCCAGCAGGGATTTGACATTTTCCTACGAGCAGTACTTC
V gene: TRBV4-3; clone size: NA; J gene: TRBJ1-6; D gene: NA; CDR3 protein: CASSPRLRRGDDSPLHF; CDR3 DNA: TGCGCCAGCAGCCCACGCCTAAGACGGGGCGACGATTCACCCCTCCACTTT
V gene: TRBV20-1; clone size: NA; J gene: TRBJ2-3; D gene: NA; CDR3 protein: CSGGPGVTDTQYF; CDR3 DNA: TGCAGCGGGGGACCCGGGGTCACAGATACGCAGTATTTT
V gene: TRBV12-3/TRBV12-4; clone size: NA; J gene: TRBJ1-1; D gene: NA; CDR3 protein: CASRPINRGYTEAFF; CDR3 DNA: TGTGCCAGCAGGCCGATAAACCGGGGGTACACTGAAGCTTTCTTT
V gene: TRBV4-1; clone size: NA; J gene: TRBJ2-2; D gene: TRBD1; CDR3 protein: CASSQRAGQGNTGELFF; CDR3 DNA: TGCGCCAGCAGCCAACGCGCGGGACAGGGGAACACCGGGGAGCTGTTTTTT